The clone carrying this TCR beta chain has just a few counts. Its cognate antigen is unknown. The extraction recovered at least 5.5 micrograms of total RNA per sample. It was with a sample-barcoded 5' primer and a J-beta primer mix that a second PCR of about 7 to 12 cycles was run. MiXCR, run by TCRdb on the 5' RACE reads, gives a single entry per CDR3 protein. The sample yields some 1,500,000 distinct CDR3 sequences, less than 45% seen once. This sample stems from a study of blood T cells in healthy people across ages. Study-level points and caveats: Shifts in expanded clonotypes may have been confounded by donor CMV status, which was unknown. A roughly linear age-dependent decrease characterized TCR beta diversity per million T cells.

This CDR3 has 17 amino acids. Germline V gene sequence: CDR1 SGHRS, CDR2 YFSETQ. V was clipped by 0 bases and J by 4 bases, with 17 bases between them. Specimen: blood. This TCR came from a woman aged 18-35 years in good health. The genes are TRBV5-1 and TRBJ2-1; D gene ambiguous. The CDR3 DNA follows: TGCGCCAGCAGCTTGGCCCCCCGCCCAGGCTTTTACAATGAGCAGTTCTTC. Protein product: CASSLAPRPGFYNEQFF.